Following are 8 T cell receptor beta chains from one sample sequenced in a study of shared clonotypes between healthy human individuals. The protocol was immunoSEQ multiplex PCR, while the TCRdb copy is restricted to in-frame clones and leaves out a portion. The sample holds some 1,400,000 clones, around 95% seen once. The sequencing sample was made of naive CD4+ T cells sorted from blood. Subset denoted: CD45RA+ positively selected. The receptors derive from a man aged 25 to 45 in good health.

In DNA, the CDR3 is TGTGCCAGTGCGGGACAGGGGGTCAACAATGAGCAGTTCTTC. It is translated as CASAGQGVNNEQFF. The chain recombines TRBV19 with TRBJ2-1; 11 bases map to TRBD1. CDR1 and CDR2 (germline): LNHDA, SQIVND (reference sequence). The length of the CDR3 is 14 residues. V was pared by 8 bases and J by 5 bases, with 5 bases of the junction left unmatched.

This chain links TRBV4-2 with TRBJ1-2; 8 bases are shared with TRBD1. The CDR3 runs to 18 residues. Germline trimming cut 1 base from V and 0 bases from J; bases unmatched to any gene: 10. Germline-derived CDR1 and CDR2 are LGHNA and YNFKEQ. CDR3 sequence: CASSQAPTGAGANYGYTF. The CDR3 bases are TGTGCCAGCAGCCAAGCCCCGACAGGGGCGGGAGCTAACTATGGCTACACCTTC.

The rearrangement links TRBV18 to TRBJ2-5, with TRBD2 matching over 15 bases. Losses at the gene ends were 3 bases for V and 10 bases for J; bases not matched to a gene: 15. Germline loops: CDR1 KGHSH, CDR2 LQKENI. This CDR3 region has 18 residues. CDR3: CASSPIPGLAGGAPHQYF. The CDR3 DNA follows: TGTGCCAGCTCACCCATACCGGGACTAGCGGGAGGAGCCCCTCACCAGTACTTC. Supplemented by reference TRBV18 and TRBJ2-5, the full variable domain reads NAGVMQNPRHLVRRRGQEARLRCSPMKGHSHVYWYRQLPEEGLKFMVYLQKENIIDESGMPKERFSAEFPKEGPSILRIQQVVRGDSAAYFCASSPIPGLAGGAPHQYFGPGTRLLVL.

This sequence joins TRBV29-1 and TRBJ2-2, with TRBD2 matching 7 bases. Germline V gene sequence: CDR1 SQVTM, CDR2 ANQGSEA. This CDR3 comprises 14 residues. The junction had 9 bases not matched to a gene; V was cut back by 5 bases and J by 6 bases. In nucleotides, the CDR3 is TGCAGCGTTCTCGGACTAGATATTGCCGGGGAGCTGTTTTTT. Protein: CSVLGLDIAGELFF.

This clone occurred a few times. The chain combines TRBV5-5 with TRBJ2-6; D possibly corresponds to TRBD2 (5 bases). This CDR3 contains 15 residues. The germline CDR1 and CDR2 sequences are SGHKS and YYEKEE (reference sequence). Deletions cut 0 bases from V and 2 bases from J, with 6 bases between. For the CDR3, the DNA is TGTGCCAGCAGCTTGGTGAGGGCTGGGGCCAACGTCCTGACTTTC. Translation gives CASSLVRAGANVLTF.

The chain recombines TRBV28 with TRBJ2-3, with 9 bases aligning to TRBD2. Germline lookup yields CDR1 MDHEN and CDR2 SYDVKM. V was clipped by 2 bases and J by 1 base; unmatched bases: 1. The CDR3 is made up of 15 amino acids. The CDR3 spells CASSLQRGGTDTQYF. In nucleotides, the CDR3 is TGTGCCAGCAGTTTACAGCGGGGGGGCACAGATACGCAGTATTTT.

This sequence joins TRBV7-2 and TRBJ2-1; D is possibly TRBD2 (6 bases). This CDR3 is 15 amino acids long. V lost 8 bases, J lost 6 bases, and 20 bases lay in between. Germline assignment: CDR1 SGHTA and CDR2 FQGNSA. CDR3 amino acids: CASRLVGSRLNEQFF. The CDR3 bases are TGTGCCAGCCGCCTGGTCGGGAGCAGGCTCAATGAGCAGTTCTTC.

The chain has TRBV10-3 and TRBJ1-4; no definite D call. Germline V lookup: CDR1 ENHRY, CDR2 SYGVKD. V was pared by 1 base and J by 8 bases, with 26 bases between. This CDR3 region has 19 residues. In DNA, the CDR3 is TGTGCCATCAGTGAGTTTTCGGACGGTTCTACCTCTCGTGGAGAAAAACTGTTTTTT. Its protein product is CAISEFSDGSTSRGEKLFF.